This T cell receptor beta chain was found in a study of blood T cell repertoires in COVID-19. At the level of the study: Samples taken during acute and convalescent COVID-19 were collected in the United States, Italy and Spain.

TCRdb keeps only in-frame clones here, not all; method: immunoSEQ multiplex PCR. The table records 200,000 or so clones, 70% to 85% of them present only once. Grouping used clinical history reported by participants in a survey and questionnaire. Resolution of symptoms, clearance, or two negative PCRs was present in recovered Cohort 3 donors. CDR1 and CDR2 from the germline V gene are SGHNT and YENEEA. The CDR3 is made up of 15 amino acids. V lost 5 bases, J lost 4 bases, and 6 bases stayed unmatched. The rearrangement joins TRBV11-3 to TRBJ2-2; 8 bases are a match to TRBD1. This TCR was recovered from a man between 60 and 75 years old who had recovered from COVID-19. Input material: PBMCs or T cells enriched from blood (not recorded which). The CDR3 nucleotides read TGTGCCAGCAGCCCCGGACAGGGAAGCACCGGGGAGCTGTTTTTT. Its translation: CASSPGQGSTGELFF.